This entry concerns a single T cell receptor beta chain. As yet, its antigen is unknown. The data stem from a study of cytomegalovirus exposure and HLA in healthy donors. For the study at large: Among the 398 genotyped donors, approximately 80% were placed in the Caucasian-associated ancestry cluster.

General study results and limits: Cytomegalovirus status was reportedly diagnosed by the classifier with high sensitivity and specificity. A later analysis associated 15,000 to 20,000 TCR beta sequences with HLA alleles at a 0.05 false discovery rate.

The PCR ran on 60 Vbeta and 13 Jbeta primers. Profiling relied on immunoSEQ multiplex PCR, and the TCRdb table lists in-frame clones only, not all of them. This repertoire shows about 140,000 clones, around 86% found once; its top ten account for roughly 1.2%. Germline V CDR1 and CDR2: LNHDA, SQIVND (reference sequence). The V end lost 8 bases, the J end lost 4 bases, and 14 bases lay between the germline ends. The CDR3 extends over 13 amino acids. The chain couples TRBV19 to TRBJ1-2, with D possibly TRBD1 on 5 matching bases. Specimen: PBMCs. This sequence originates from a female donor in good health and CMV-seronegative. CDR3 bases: TGTGCCAGTGACCAGGGCTCCACCTATGGCTACACCTTC. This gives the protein CASDQGSTYGYTF.